A selection of T cell receptor beta chains follows, all from one sample in a study of blood T cells in healthy people across ages. Via MiXCR, TCRdb re-called the 5' RACE reads, giving one row per CDR3 protein. Among almost 300,000 distinct CDR3 sequences, roughly 27% were seen once, and the ten largest hold approximately 28%. What was sequenced was blood. Source of these receptors: a woman aged 70 to 79 in good health. CDR3s include the opening cysteine and the closing phenylalanine or tryptophan. The D gene is left open where the match is weak. A row's size may be missing; if present it is once, few, many or a size class.

v_call	d_call	clone_size	j_call	cdr3_aa	cdr3_nt
TRBV6-6	TRBD1	NA	TRBJ2-5	CASGQGQETQYF	TGTGCCAGCGGACAGGGCCAAGAGACCCAGTACTTC
TRBV12-3/TRBV12-4	NA	NA	TRBJ1-1	CASSGARMNTEAFF	TGTGCCAGCAGCGGGGCCCGAATGAACACTGAAGCTTTCTTT
TRBV20-1	NA	NA	TRBJ1-5	CSARRGFDQPQHF	TGCAGTGCTCGCAGGGGTTTTGATCAGCCCCAGCATTTT
TRBV19	NA	NA	TRBJ2-7	CASSGGGYSYEQYF	TGTGCCAGTAGTGGTGGCGGGTACTCCTACGAGCAGTACTTC
TRBV3-1	TRBD1	few	TRBJ2-1	CASSQKGGLRVEQFF	TGTGCCAGCAGCCAAAAAGGGGGCTTGCGGGTCGAGCAGTTCTTC
TRBV20-1	NA	NA	TRBJ1-4	CSAREKGWGKLFF	TGCAGTGCTAGAGAGAAGGGTTGGGGAAAACTGTTCTTT
TRBV5-1	NA	NA	TRBJ2-1	CASSLDQRDEQFF	TGCGCCAGCAGCTTGGATCAACGGGATGAGCAGTTCTTC
TRBV28	TRBD2	NA	TRBJ2-3	CASRQREQSLWHTDTQYF	TGTGCCAGCAGGCAGCGGGAGCAATCTTTATGGCACACAGATACGCAGTATTTT
TRBV5-8	NA	NA	TRBJ2-5	CALSRVNEETQYF	TGTGCCTTATCCAGGGTCAACGAAGAGACCCAGTACTTC
TRBV7-6	TRBD1	many	TRBJ1-2	CASSSQGAGYTF	TGTGCCAGCAGCTCTCAGGGGGCTGGCTACACCTTC
TRBV28	NA	NA	TRBJ2-1	CASENGRAVNEQFF	TGTGCCAGCGAGAACGGCAGGGCGGTCAATGAGCAGTTCTTC
TRBV12-3/TRBV12-4	NA	few	TRBJ2-7	CASSPPTAGFNGEQYF	TGTGCCAGCAGCCCACCCACCGCGGGATTTAATGGCGAGCAGTACTTC
TRBV3-1	TRBD2	few	TRBJ2-1	CASSQVSGTSGRSNEQFF	TGTGCCAGCAGCCAAGTTTCGGGGACTAGCGGGAGATCCAATGAGCAGTTCTTC
TRBV7-2	NA	many	TRBJ2-1	CASSLGTINEQFF	TGTGCCAGCAGCTTAGGGACTATTAATGAGCAGTTCTTC
TRBV29-1	NA	NA	TRBJ2-5	CSVTGKETQYF	TGCAGCGTTACAGGGAAAGAGACCCAGTACTTC
TRBV28	NA	few	TRBJ2-7	CASKRASSYEQYF	TGTGCCAGCAAACGGGCGAGCTCCTACGAGCAGTACTTC
TRBV10-3	TRBD1	few	TRBJ2-5	CAISLRDRPQETQYF	TGTGCCATCAGCCTACGGGACAGGCCCCAAGAGACCCAGTACTTC
TRBV6-1	TRBD2	few	TRBJ2-1	CASEREGSYNEQFF	TGTGCCAGCGAGCGGGAGGGCTCCTACAATGAGCAGTTCTTC
TRBV11-2	NA	NA	TRBJ1-1	CASDRQGPNTEAFF	TGTGCCAGCGACAGACAAGGGCCGAACACTGAAGCTTTCTTT
TRBV29-1	NA	NA	TRBJ2-7	CSGWDALRYEQYF	TGCAGCGGATGGGACGCTCTGAGGTACGAGCAGTACTTC
TRBV20-1	TRBD2	NA	TRBJ2-1	CSAPPGGRGRNEQFF	TGCAGTGCTCCCCCCGGCGGGAGGGGAAGAAATGAGCAGTTCTTC
TRBV20-1	TRBD2	many	TRBJ2-7	CSARDSSGSYEQYF	TGCAGTGCTAGGGATTCTAGCGGGAGCTACGAGCAGTACTTC
TRBV20-1	TRBD2	NA	TRBJ2-5	CSAGGRGGLQVF	TGCAGTGCCGGGGGGAGGGGAGGTCTTCAGGTCTTC
TRBV5-1	NA	few	TRBJ1-1	CASSLDLGTEAFF	TGCGCCAGCAGCTTGGATCTCGGCACTGAAGCTTTCTTT
TRBV29-1	TRBD1	NA	TRBJ2-1	CGVSGDRVINEQFF	TGCGGCGTTTCCGGGGACAGGGTGATAAATGAGCAGTTCTTC
TRBV3-1	NA	NA	TRBJ1-1	CASSQDPETVTEAFF	TGTGCCAGCAGCCAAGATCCCGAAACGGTCACTGAAGCTTTCTTT
TRBV3-1	NA	NA	TRBJ1-2	CASSQRGYGYTF	TGTGCCAGCAGCCAGCGAGGGTATGGCTACACCTTC
TRBV19	NA	NA	TRBJ2-7	CASSGSRNEQYF	TGTGCCAGTAGCGGGAGTCGCAACGAGCAGTACTTC
TRBV20-1	TRBD2	many	TRBJ2-3	CSARVRLAGAVTQYF	TGCAGTGCTAGAGTTCGACTAGCGGGAGCCGTTACGCAGTATTTT
TRBV20-1	NA	NA	TRBJ1-1	CSAASNPEGGRAFF	TGCAGTGCTGCCTCCAATCCGGAGGGGGGTCGCGCTTTCTTT
TRBV28	TRBD2	many	TRBJ2-7	CASTKAGGRSYEQYF	TGTGCCAGCACCAAGGCGGGGGGTAGGTCCTACGAGCAGTACTTC
TRBV20-1	NA	few	TRBJ1-1	CSASGESLAFF	TGCAGTGCTAGTGGGGAATCCCTGGCTTTCTTT
TRBV20-1	NA	few	TRBJ2-5	CSTHRRDEQSF	TGCAGTACACACCGTAGGGATGAGCAGTCCTTC
TRBV6-2/TRBV6-3	NA	few	TRBJ2-7	CASSGTTYEQYF	TGTGCCAGCAGTGGAACTACCTACGAGCAGTACTTC
TRBV4-1	NA	few	TRBJ2-5	CASSQVGHQETQYF	TGCGCCAGCAGCCAAGTGGGCCATCAAGAGACCCAGTACTTC